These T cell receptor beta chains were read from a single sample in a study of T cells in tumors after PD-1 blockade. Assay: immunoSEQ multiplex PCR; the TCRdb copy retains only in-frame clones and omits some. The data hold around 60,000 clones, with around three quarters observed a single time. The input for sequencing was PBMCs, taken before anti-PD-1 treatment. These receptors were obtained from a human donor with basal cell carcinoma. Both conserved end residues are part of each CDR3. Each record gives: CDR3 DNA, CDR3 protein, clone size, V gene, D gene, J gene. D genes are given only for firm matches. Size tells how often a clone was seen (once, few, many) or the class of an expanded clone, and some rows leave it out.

CDR3nt: TGCGCCAGCAGCCCAGGTGCGGGACAGGGGGCTTATGGCTACACCTTC
CDR3aa: CASSPGAGQGAYGYTF
abundance: NA
v_gene: TRBV4-1
d_gene: TRBD1
j_gene: TRBJ1-2

CDR3nt: TGTGCCAGCAGCAAGGGACAGACCTATAATTCACCCCTCCACTTT
CDR3aa: CASSKGQTYNSPLHF
abundance: NA
v_gene: TRBV5-4
d_gene: TRBD1
j_gene: TRBJ1-6

CDR3nt: TGTGCAAGTCGCTTAGTATTTCCCTATGGCTACACCTTC
CDR3aa: CASRLVFPYGYTF
abundance: NA
v_gene: TRBV12-2
d_gene: NA
j_gene: TRBJ1-2

CDR3nt: TGTGCCAGCAGCCCCGACAGGGTAGCGGGTGAGCCCCAGCATTTT
CDR3aa: CASSPDRVAGEPQHF
abundance: few
v_gene: TRBV7-9
d_gene: TRBD1
j_gene: TRBJ1-5

CDR3nt: TGTGCCAGCAGCTTATCCTACGAGCAGTACTTC
CDR3aa: CASSLSYEQYF
abundance: few
v_gene: TRBV7-9
d_gene: NA
j_gene: TRBJ2-7

CDR3nt: TGTGCCAGCACTAGGGGCGCGGATACGCAGTATTTT
CDR3aa: CASTRGADTQYF
abundance: NA
v_gene: TRBV6-5
d_gene: NA
j_gene: TRBJ2-3

CDR3nt: TGTGCCAGCAGCCAAGATTTACAGGCAGGGGATAAATATGGCTACACCTTC
CDR3aa: CASSQDLQAGDKYGYTF
abundance: few
v_gene: TRBV14
d_gene: NA
j_gene: TRBJ1-2

CDR3nt: TGCGCCAGCAGCCCACCACCTGCTTCGGCAGGAGTCTACGAGCAGTACTTC
CDR3aa: CASSPPPASAGVYEQYF
abundance: NA
v_gene: TRBV4-1
d_gene: NA
j_gene: TRBJ2-7

CDR3nt: TGTGCCAGTAGTTTGACAGGTTGGGGCGGGGGCTACACCTTC
CDR3aa: CASSLTGWGGGYTF
abundance: NA
v_gene: TRBV19
d_gene: NA
j_gene: TRBJ1-2

CDR3nt: TGTGCCAGCAGTTTCCGAGCCGGGACAGGGCAGACTGAAGCTTTCTTT
CDR3aa: CASSFRAGTGQTEAFF
abundance: few
v_gene: TRBV6-5
d_gene: TRBD1
j_gene: TRBJ1-1

CDR3nt: TGTGCCAGCAGCTTAGTTAGCGGGGAACAAGAGACCCAGTACTTC
CDR3aa: CASSLVSGEQETQYF
abundance: NA
v_gene: TRBV7-2
d_gene: TRBD2
j_gene: TRBJ2-5

CDR3nt: TGTGCCAGTAGCTCCGACAGCCGCTCCTACAATGAGCAGTTCTTC
CDR3aa: CASSSDSRSYNEQFF
abundance: NA
v_gene: TRBV19
d_gene: NA
j_gene: TRBJ2-1

CDR3nt: TGTGCCAGCAGCCAAGTTGGGAATACTGGGGGAGGAGAAAAACTGTTTTTT
CDR3aa: CASSQVGNTGGGEKLFF
abundance: once
v_gene: TRBV4-2
d_gene: NA
j_gene: TRBJ1-4

CDR3nt: TGTGCCAGCTCAGGAGGGCGAAGTCCATCGAACACTGAAGCTTTCTTT
CDR3aa: CASSGGRSPSNTEAFF
abundance: few
v_gene: TRBV18
d_gene: NA
j_gene: TRBJ1-1